Sequencing of this T cell receptor (beta chain) was carried out in a study of blood T cell repertoires in COVID-19. Background on the study: The study drew acute and convalescent COVID-19 samples from the United States, Italy and Spain. Sample material is recorded as cDNA or gDNA derived from T cells, B-cell-depleted T cells, or PBMCs.

The table came from immunoSEQ multiplex PCR; TCRdb's copy has only in-frame clones and leaves some out. Of about 410,000 clones in the sample, around 91% were seen once. The CDR3 runs 17 residues. The ends were cut back, 0 bases at V and 0 bases at J, with 16 bases in the middle. Germline CDR1 SGDLS, CDR2 YYNGEE. The rearrangement links TRBV9 to TRBJ2-7; D is uncertain. This receptor was identified in a woman between 35 and 50 years old with COVID-19, enrolled during active disease. The sequencing input was peripheral blood. CDR3 amino acids: CASSVAADFYSSYEQYF. CDR3 coding DNA: TGTGCCAGCAGCGTAGCGGCAGACTTCTATAGCTCCTACGAGCAGTACTTC.